A selection of T cell receptor beta chains follows, all from one sample in a study of blood T cell repertoires in COVID-19. Using immunoSEQ multiplex PCR, the repertoire was profiled, and TCRdb retains in-frame clones only, with some absent. The sample shows approximately 350,000 clones, roughly 87% of them seen only once. Sequenced sample: PBMCs or T cells enriched from blood (not recorded which). These receptors originate from a woman in her 30s who had recovered from COVID-19. Each CDR3 is given with its conserved first and last residue. A D gene is named only where the DNA matches it firmly. Not every row has a clone size; where given, it reads once, few, many or a size class.

v_call	cdr3_length	d_call	clone_size	j_call	cdr3_nt	cdr3_aa
TRBV7-9	16	TRBD2	-	TRBJ2-1	TGTGCCAGCAGTTCGGACGGGACTAGCGGCTACAATGAGCAGTTCTTC	CASSSDGTSGYNEQFF
TRBV7-8	17	-	-	TRBJ2-1	TGTGCCAGCAGCTTTCGTTCTAGGGACTTCGCCTCCAATGAGCAGTTCTTC	CASSFRSRDFASNEQFF
TRBV27	19	TRBD2	-	TRBJ2-1	TGTGCCAGCAGTTTATCGACAAGTTCAGCGGGAGCATTCTACAATGAGCAGTTCTTC	CASSLSTSSAGAFYNEQFF
TRBV5-1	15	TRBD1	-	TRBJ2-2	TGCGCCAGCAGCCCGGGACAGGGGAAGATCGGGGAGCTGTTTTTT	CASSPGQGKIGELFF
TRBV29-1	12	TRBD1	-	TRBJ1-2	TGCAGCGTTGGACAGGGCGGTAATGGCTACACCTTC	CSVGQGGNGYTF
TRBV5-1	15	-	-	TRBJ1-4	TGCGCCAGCAGCTTGGGAGTAACAACTAATGAAAAACTGTTTTTT	CASSLGVTTNEKLFF
TRBV4-1	16	-	-	TRBJ2-2	TGCGCCAGCAGCCACGACAGTAGGGGGTCAGGCGGGGAGCTGTTTTTT	CASSHDSRGSGGELFF
TRBV20-1	11	-	-	TRBJ2-1	TGCAGTGCTGGGGGGTACAATGAGCAGTTCTTC	CSAGGYNEQFF
TRBV6-4	15	TRBD1	-	TRBJ2-3	TGTGCCAGCAGTTCGGGACAGGGGGTGTCAGATACGCAGTATTTT	CASSSGQGVSDTQYF
TRBV19	15	-	once	TRBJ2-3	TGTGCCAGTAGTATTTCAGGGCTGGTCACAGATACGCAGTATTTT	CASSISGLVTDTQYF
TRBV19	15	-	-	TRBJ1-2	TGTGCCAGTGGGGGAGGCTATTCTCATGTTGGTGGCTACACCTTC	CASGGGYSHVGGYTF
TRBV7-9	16	TRBD1	-	TRBJ2-2	TGTGCCAGCAGCTTAGTACAGGGGGAGAACACCGGGGAGCTGTTTTTT	CASSLVQGENTGELFF
TRBV5-8	18	TRBD2	-	TRBJ2-1	TGTGCCAGCAGCTCATCGGGACTAGCGGGGGCTTACTACAATGAGCAGTTCTTC	CASSSSGLAGAYYNEQFF
TRBV5-1	15	-	-	TRBJ2-6	TGCGCCAGCAGCTCGCAGGGCTCTGGGGCCAACGTCCTGACTTTC	CASSSQGSGANVLTF
TRBV27	16	TRBD2	-	TRBJ2-1	TGTGCCAGCAGTCTACATAGCGGGCCTACCTACAATGAGCAGTTCTTC	CASSLHSGPTYNEQFF
TRBV5-1	13	TRBD2	-	TRBJ2-5	TGCGCCAGCAGAGCGGGAGAGCTGGGGACCCAGTACTTC	CASRAGELGTQYF
TRBV6-5	15	-	-	TRBJ1-3	TGTGCCAGCAGTTACTCCGGGACAAGAGGAAACACCATATATTTT	CASSYSGTRGNTIYF
TRBV4-1	18	-	-	TRBJ1-3	TGCGCCAGCAGCCATCCACTGCGGGAGTATTTCTCTGGAAACACCATATATTTT	CASSHPLREYFSGNTIYF
TRBV9	16	TRBD1	-	TRBJ2-3	TGTGCCAGCAGCGTAGGAGGGGGCCCCTACACAGATACGCAGTATTTT	CASSVGGGPYTDTQYF
TRBV18	15	TRBD1	once	TRBJ1-5	TGTGCCAGCTCAGCTGGACAGGCCAGCAATCAGCCCCAGCATTTT	CASSAGQASNQPQHF
TRBV7-9	15	-	-	TRBJ1-4	TGTGCCAGCAGCTTAGATCTACAGCTCGGTGAAAAACTGTTTTTT	CASSLDLQLGEKLFF
TRBV4-1	17	TRBD2	-	TRBJ2-1	TGCGCCAGCAGCCAAGAGGCTAGCGGGAGGAAGGACAATGAGCAGTTCTTC	CASSQEASGRKDNEQFF
TRBV29-1	16	TRBD1	-	TRBJ1-1	TGCAGCGCCAATCCCCCGTGGACAGGGAAAAATACTGAAGCTTTCTTT	CSANPPWTGKNTEAFF
TRBV10-3	15	TRBD2	-	TRBJ2-1	TGTGCCATCATGGGCCGGGGGGACTCCTACAATGAGCAGTTCTTC	CAIMGRGDSYNEQFF
TRBV7-9	18	TRBD1	-	TRBJ1-3	TGTGCCAGCAGCTTATTAATGGACAGGCGAGTCACTGGAAACACCATATATTTT	CASSLLMDRRVTGNTIYF
TRBV18	14	TRBD1	-	TRBJ2-7	TGTGCCAGCTCAGGGGACAGGGGATTGTACGAGCAGTACTTC	CASSGDRGLYEQYF
TRBV11-3	17	TRBD1	-	TRBJ1-5	TGTGCCAGCAGCTTAGCCGCCGGGACAGAGACTAATCAGCCCCAGCATTTT	CASSLAAGTETNQPQHF
TRBV23-1	15	-	-	TRBJ1-1	TGCGCCAGCAGTCAATCCTTACAGCACAACACTGAAGCTTTCTTT	CASSQSLQHNTEAFF
TRBV18	14	-	few	TRBJ2-1	TGTGCCAGCTCAACGTGGCAAGGGGACAATGAGCAGTTCTTC	CASSTWQGDNEQFF
TRBV10-3	12	-	once	TRBJ2-7	TGTGCCACAGGGGTGGTAACCTACGAGCAGTACTTC	CATGVVTYEQYF
TRBV6-1	13	-	medium-sized	TRBJ2-7	TGTGCCAGCAGTGAACGGGACTCGTCGCAAGAGTACTTC	CASSERDSSQEYF
TRBV29-1	12	-	-	TRBJ1-1	TGCAGCGTGCACCCTAGGCGCACTGAAGCTTTCTTT	CSVHPRRTEAFF
TRBV6-1	16	TRBD1	once	TRBJ1-1	TGTGCCAGCAGTGATTACCCGACAGGGGTAGGCACTGAAGCTTTCTTT	CASSDYPTGVGTEAFF
TRBV7-8	14	-	-	TRBJ1-1	TGTGCCAGCAGCCCCTGGCAGGGAGGGACTGAAGCTTTCTTT	CASSPWQGGTEAFF
TRBV27	15	-	-	TRBJ1-5	TGTGCCAGCAGTTTATACCAGGGGCAGGGTCAGCCCCAGCATTTT	CASSLYQGQGQPQHF
TRBV5-1	16	-	few	TRBJ1-2	TGCGCCAGCAGCCGCCCCGGGGACTCCAAAAACTATGGCTACACCTTC	CASSRPGDSKNYGYTF
TRBV30	12	-	-	TRBJ1-3	TGTGCCTGGAGTGTTGTTAGTAACACCATATATTTT	CAWSVVSNTIYF
TRBV27	16	-	-	TRBJ2-1	TGTGCCAGCAGTACATTTAGCGGAAGCTCCTACAATGAGCAGTTCTTC	CASSTFSGSSYNEQFF
TRBV5-1	15	TRBD2	-	TRBJ2-1	TGCGCCAGCAGCTTAATTCCGGGGGGGCAAAATGAGCAGTTCTTC	CASSLIPGGQNEQFF
TRBV13	18	-	few	TRBJ1-2	TGTGCCAGCAGCTTAGGCCGAATCAGGGGCGCGGTGGACTATGGCTACACCTTC	CASSLGRIRGAVDYGYTF
TRBV5-1	14	TRBD1	-	TRBJ2-7	TGCGCCAGCAGCTGGGGACAGGGGATTAACGAGCAGTACTTC	CASSWGQGINEQYF
TRBV13	15	TRBD2	-	TRBJ2-1	TGTGCCAGCAGCTTCCTAGCGGGGGAGAACAATGAGCAGTTCTTC	CASSFLAGENNEQFF
TRBV5-5	13	-	few	TRBJ2-3	TGTGCCAGTACCCGCATAGCCACAGATACGCAGTATTTT	CASTRIATDTQYF
TRBV2	12	-	-	TRBJ1-2	TGTGCCAGCCTATATACTAACTATGGCTACACCTTC	CASLYTNYGYTF
TRBV7-2	16	TRBD2	-	TRBJ2-5	TGTGCCAGCAGCTTAGCGCGGGGGACGGCCCAAGAGACCCAGTACTTC	CASSLARGTAQETQYF
TRBV5-4	15	TRBD2	-	TRBJ2-5	TGTGCCAGCAGCTTGAATAGCGGGGGACAAGAGACCCAGTACTTC	CASSLNSGGQETQYF
TRBV7-8	18	TRBD2	few	TRBJ2-1	TGTGCCAGCAGCTTATATTCGGGGACTAGTACGTCTTACAATGAGCAGTTCTTC	CASSLYSGTSTSYNEQFF
TRBV15	14	-	-	TRBJ2-1	TGTGCCACCAGCAGAGCCGCAGGGGTAGGTGAGCAGTTCTTC	CATSRAAGVGEQFF
TRBV6-1	17	-	-	TRBJ2-3	TGTGCCAGCAGTGAACCTGTTGGGGGGGCTAGCACAGATACGCAGTATTTT	CASSEPVGGASTDTQYF
TRBV2	15	TRBD1	-	TRBJ1-6	TGTGCCAGCAGTGAGGGACAGGGGTATCTCTCACCCCTCCACTTT	CASSEGQGYLSPLHF
TRBV23-1	14	-	-	TRBJ1-4	TGCGCCAGCAGTCGGACAGCAACTAATGAAAAACTGTTTTTT	CASSRTATNEKLFF
TRBV14	14	-	-	TRBJ2-3	TGTGCCAGCAGCCAAGCGGGAGTTGCAGATACGCAGTATTTT	CASSQAGVADTQYF
TRBV9	14	-	-	TRBJ1-1	TGTGCCAGCAGCGTAGAGATAAGTGGAGCAGAGGCTTTCTTT	CASSVEISGAEAFF
TRBV5-1	13	-	-	TRBJ1-2	TGCGCCAGCAGCTTGGGAGGGAATGATGGCTACACCTTC	CASSLGGNDGYTF
TRBV21-1	17	-	-	TRBJ2-7	TGTGCCAGCAGCAAAGGGACCGCAGGGGGTTTATCCTACGAGCAGTACTTC	CASSKGTAGGLSYEQYF